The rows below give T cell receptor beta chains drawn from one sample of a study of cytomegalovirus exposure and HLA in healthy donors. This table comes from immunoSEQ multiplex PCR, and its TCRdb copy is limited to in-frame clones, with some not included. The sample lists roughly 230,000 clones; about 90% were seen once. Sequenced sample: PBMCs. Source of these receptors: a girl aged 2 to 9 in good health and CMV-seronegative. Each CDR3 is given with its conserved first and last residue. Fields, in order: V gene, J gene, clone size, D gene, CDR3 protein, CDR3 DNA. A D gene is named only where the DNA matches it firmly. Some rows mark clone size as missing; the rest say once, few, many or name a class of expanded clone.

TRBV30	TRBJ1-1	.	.	CAWSITQGGTEAFF	TGTGCCTGGAGCATAACGCAGGGTGGGACTGAAGCTTTCTTT
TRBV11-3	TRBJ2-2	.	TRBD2	CASSTPGGTSGELFF	TGTGCCAGCAGCACGCCGGGCGGGACTAGTGGGGAGCTGTTTTTT
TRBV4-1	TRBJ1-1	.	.	CASSQDWDFGGANTEAFF	TGCGCCAGCAGCCAAGATTGGGACTTCGGGGGGGCAAACACTGAAGCTTTCTTT
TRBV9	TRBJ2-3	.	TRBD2	CASTASGDTDTQYF	TGTGCCAGCACGGCTAGCGGGGACACAGATACGCAGTATTTT
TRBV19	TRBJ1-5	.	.	CASSMGTRHNQPQHF	TGTGCCAGTAGTATGGGGACTAGGCACAATCAGCCCCAGCATTTT
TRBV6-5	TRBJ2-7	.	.	CASSPFLSGEQYF	TGTGCCAGCAGCCCCTTTTTGTCGGGGGAGCAGTACTTC
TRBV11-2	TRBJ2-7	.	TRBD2	CASSLPSGMGFYEQYF	TGTGCCAGCAGCTTACCCAGCGGGATGGGCTTTTACGAGCAGTACTTC
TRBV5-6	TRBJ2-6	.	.	CASSLRELVGANVLTF	TGTGCCAGCAGCCTAAGAGAATTAGTTGGGGCCAACGTCCTGACTTTC
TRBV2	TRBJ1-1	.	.	CASSESTATEAFF	TGTGCCAGCAGTGAGAGTACAGCCACTGAAGCTTTCTTT
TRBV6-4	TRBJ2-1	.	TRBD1	CASRDTRTGVNNEQFF	TGTGCCAGCAGGGATACTAGGACAGGGGTAAACAATGAGCAGTTCTTC
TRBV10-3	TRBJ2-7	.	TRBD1	CAIRRGGTGPLFFGEQYF	TGTGCCATCCGTAGAGGGGGGACAGGACCATTGTTTTTCGGCGAGCAGTACTTC
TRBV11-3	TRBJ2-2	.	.	CASSHSEGRTGELFF	TGTGCCAGCAGCCACTCGGAGGGCAGGACCGGGGAGCTGTTTTTT
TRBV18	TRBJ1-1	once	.	CASSPLEGNTEAFF	TGTGCCAGCTCGCCCCTGGAGGGGAACACTGAAGCTTTCTTT
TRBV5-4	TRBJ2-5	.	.	CASSFSSGGEQETQYF	TGTGCCAGCAGCTTTTCGTCTGGCGGGGAACAAGAGACCCAGTACTTC
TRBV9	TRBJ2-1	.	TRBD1	CASSAPGQGDNEQFF	TGTGCCAGCAGCGCTCCGGGACAGGGTGACAATGAGCAGTTCTTC
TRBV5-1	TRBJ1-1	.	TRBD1	CATQRGPRTEAFF	TGCGCCACCCAGAGGGGGCCGAGGACTGAAGCTTTCTTT
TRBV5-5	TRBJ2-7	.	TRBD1	CASSFSGGGWEQYF	TGTGCCAGCAGCTTTTCAGGGGGCGGTTGGGAGCAGTACTTC
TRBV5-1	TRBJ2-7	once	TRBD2	CASSSSGGSYEQYF	TGCGCCAGCAGCTCCTCCGGGGGGTCCTACGAGCAGTACTTC
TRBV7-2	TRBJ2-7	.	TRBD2	CASSSLGTSRSGEQYF	TGTGCCAGCAGCAGCCTCGGGACTAGTAGGTCGGGTGAGCAGTACTTC
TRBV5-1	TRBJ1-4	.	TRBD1	CASAGQPNEKLFF	TGCGCCAGTGCGGGACAGCCAAATGAAAAACTGTTTTTT
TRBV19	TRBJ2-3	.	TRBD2	CASSTKRERRTDTQYF	TGTGCCAGTAGTACCAAGCGGGAGCGGAGGACAGATACGCAGTATTTT
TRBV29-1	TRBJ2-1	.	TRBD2	CSVDGGLAPYNEQFF	TGCAGCGTTGATGGGGGACTAGCGCCTTACAATGAGCAGTTCTTC
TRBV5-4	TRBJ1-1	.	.	CASSFPGVMNTEAFF	TGTGCCAGCAGCTTTCCAGGGGTGATGAACACTGAAGCTTTCTTT
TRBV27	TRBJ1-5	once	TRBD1	CASSPLTGYQPQHF	TGTGCCAGCAGTCCCCTGACAGGGTATCAGCCCCAGCATTTT
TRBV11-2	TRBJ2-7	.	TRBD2	CASSFTLSGGPIYEQYF	TGTGCCAGCAGCTTTACCCTTAGCGGGGGCCCCATTTACGAGCAGTACTTC
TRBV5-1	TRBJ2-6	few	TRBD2	CASSFQGGGRLIGANVLTF	TGCGCCAGCAGCTTCCAAGGCGGGGGGCGCCTGATTGGGGCCAACGTCCTGACTTTC
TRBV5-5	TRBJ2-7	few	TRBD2	CASSFTLAGGTYEQYF	TGTGCCAGCAGCTTTACACTAGCGGGAGGGACCTACGAGCAGTACTTC
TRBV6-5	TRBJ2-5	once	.	CASSGKETQYF	TGTGCCAGCAGCGGGAAAGAGACCCAGTACTTC
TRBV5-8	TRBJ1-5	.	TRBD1	CASSLGGGGGQPQHF	TGTGCCAGCAGCTTGGGAGGGGGCGGCGGTCAGCCCCAGCATTTT
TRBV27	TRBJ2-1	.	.	CASSFGRESYNEQFF	TGTGCCAGCAGTTTTGGACGGGAATCCTACAATGAGCAGTTCTTC
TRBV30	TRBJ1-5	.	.	CAWSSQYSNQPQHF	TGTGCCTGGAGTTCGCAGTATAGCAATCAGCCCCAGCATTTT
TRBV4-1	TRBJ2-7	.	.	CASSQVGGYEQYF	TGCGCCAGCAGCCAAGTTGGCGGGTACGAGCAGTACTTC
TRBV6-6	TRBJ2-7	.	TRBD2	CASSSSSGAPLEQYF	TGTGCCAGCAGTTCATCTAGCGGGGCCCCCTTGGAGCAGTACTTC
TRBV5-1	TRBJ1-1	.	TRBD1	CASSGGQGENTEAFF	TGCGCCAGCAGCGGGGGACAGGGGGAGAACACTGAAGCTTTCTTT
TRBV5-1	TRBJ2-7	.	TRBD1	CASSLGDRAYEQYF	TGCGCCAGCAGCTTGGGGGACAGGGCCTACGAGCAGTACTTC
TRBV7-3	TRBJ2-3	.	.	CASSFSGFTDTQYF	TGTGCCAGCAGCTTTAGCGGATTCACAGATACGCAGTATTTT
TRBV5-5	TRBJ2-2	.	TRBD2	CASSRLAGEARNTGELFF	TGTGCCAGCAGCCGACTAGCGGGGGAGGCTCGGAACACCGGGGAGCTGTTTTTT
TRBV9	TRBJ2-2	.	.	CASSVDRREPNTGELFF	TGTGCCAGCAGCGTAGACCGTAGAGAGCCCAACACCGGGGAGCTGTTTTTT
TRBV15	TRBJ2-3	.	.	CATSRDHPPQGTDTQYF	TGTGCCACCAGCAGAGATCACCCGCCTCAGGGCACAGATACGCAGTATTTT
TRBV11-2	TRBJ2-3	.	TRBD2	CASSFSGTSGGTQYF	TGTGCCAGCAGCTTCTCCGGGACTAGCGGGGGAACGCAGTATTTT
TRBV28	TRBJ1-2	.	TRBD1	CASNSGQGKNYGYTF	TGTGCCAGCAACTCTGGACAGGGGAAGAACTATGGCTACACCTTC
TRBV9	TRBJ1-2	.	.	CASSVGDKSYGYTF	TGTGCCAGCAGCGTAGGGGACAAGAGCTATGGCTACACCTTC
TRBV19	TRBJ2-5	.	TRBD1	CASSTTGQWETQYF	TGTGCCAGTAGCACGACAGGGCAGTGGGAGACCCAGTACTTC
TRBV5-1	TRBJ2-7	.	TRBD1	CASSLSGTGFYEQYF	TGCGCCAGCAGCTTGTCCGGGACAGGGTTCTACGAGCAGTACTTC
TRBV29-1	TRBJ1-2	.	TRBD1	CSVRNLEGAVTF	TGCAGCGTGAGAAACCTCGAGGGGGCCGTCACCTTC
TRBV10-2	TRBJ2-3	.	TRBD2	CASSRLAGVPDTQYF	TGCGCCAGCAGCCGACTAGCGGGAGTGCCAGATACGCAGTATTTT
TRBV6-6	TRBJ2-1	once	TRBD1	CASTTGSSYNEQFF	TGTGCCAGCACGACAGGGAGCTCCTACAATGAGCAGTTCTTC
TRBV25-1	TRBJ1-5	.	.	CASSDWGDQPQHF	TGTGCCAGCAGTGACTGGGGGGATCAGCCCCAGCATTTT
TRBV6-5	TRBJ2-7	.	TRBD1	CASSLGQLYEQYF	TGTGCCAGCAGTTTGGGACAGCTCTACGAGCAGTACTTC